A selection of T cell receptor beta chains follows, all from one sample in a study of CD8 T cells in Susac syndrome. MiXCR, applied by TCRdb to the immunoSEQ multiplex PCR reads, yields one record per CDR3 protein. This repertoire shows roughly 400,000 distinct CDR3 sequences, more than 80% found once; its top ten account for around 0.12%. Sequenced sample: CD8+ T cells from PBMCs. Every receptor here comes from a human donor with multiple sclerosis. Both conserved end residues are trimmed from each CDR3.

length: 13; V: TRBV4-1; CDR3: ASSQDLAGVNEQF
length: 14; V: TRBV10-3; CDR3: AISGGGEQVADTQY
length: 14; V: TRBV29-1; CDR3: SVEALTSGENNEQF
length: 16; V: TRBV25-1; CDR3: ASSQWTGGVSPGEKAF
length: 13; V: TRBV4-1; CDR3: ASSQYVHSGNTIY
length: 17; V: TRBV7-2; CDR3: ASSLMVAWQGSNTGELF
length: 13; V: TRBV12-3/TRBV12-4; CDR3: ASSLSGAAYNEQF
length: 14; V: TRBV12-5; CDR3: ASGLPEDSGVYEQY
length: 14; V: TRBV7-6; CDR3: ASSPNPSSGTYEQY
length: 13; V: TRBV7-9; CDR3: ASSFEAGGGNEQF
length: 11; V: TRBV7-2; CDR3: ASSLRINYGYT
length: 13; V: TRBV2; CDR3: ASSKGRRRNTEAF
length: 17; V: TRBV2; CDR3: ASSEVIGRAAANTGELF
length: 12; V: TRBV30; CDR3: AWSVEGQNYGYT
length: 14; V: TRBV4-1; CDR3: ASSQETGHPTDTQY
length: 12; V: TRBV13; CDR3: ASSLGQESYEQY
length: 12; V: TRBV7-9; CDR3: ASRKGDGHYEQY
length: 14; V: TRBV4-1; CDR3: ASSVQGRGRTDTQY
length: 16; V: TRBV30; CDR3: AWSGGIPTGTGGPGYT
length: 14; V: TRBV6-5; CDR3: ASSYGGVGGADTQY
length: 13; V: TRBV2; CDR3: ASTGWPRFTDTQY
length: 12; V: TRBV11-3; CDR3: ASSGTSGHNEQF
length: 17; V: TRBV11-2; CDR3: ASSFWTGGETAKNTEAF
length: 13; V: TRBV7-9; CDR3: ASSPTDPNTGELF
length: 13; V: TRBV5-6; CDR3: ASSLAPGENTEAF
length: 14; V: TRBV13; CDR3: ASSPSGGKRTDTQY
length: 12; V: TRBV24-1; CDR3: ATSDSGSQETQY
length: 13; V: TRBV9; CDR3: ASSVVIGPGTEAF
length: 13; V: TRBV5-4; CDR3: ASSTTSGRPHEQY
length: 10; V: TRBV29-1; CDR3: SVLAGSYEQY
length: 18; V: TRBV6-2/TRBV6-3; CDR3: ASSYSISWTSAPSTYEQY
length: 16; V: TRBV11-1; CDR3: ASSALGRGPEAKNIQY
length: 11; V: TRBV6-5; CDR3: AAQGQRTDTQY
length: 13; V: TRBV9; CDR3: ASSGDRGRRYGYT
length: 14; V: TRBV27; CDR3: ASSLSVGEPNYGYT
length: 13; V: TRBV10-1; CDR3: ASSEGSLSYNEQF
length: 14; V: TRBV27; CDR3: ASSFGLAGGTDTQY
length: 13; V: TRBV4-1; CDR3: ASSQEHLEPYEQY
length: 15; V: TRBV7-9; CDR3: ASSLVGGGASTDTQY
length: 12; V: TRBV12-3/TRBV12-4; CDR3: ASSLSREDQPQH
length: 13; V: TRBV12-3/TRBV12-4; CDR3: ASSLVRQFHTEAF
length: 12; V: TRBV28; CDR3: ASSFLKVEDTQY
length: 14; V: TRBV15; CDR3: ATSPFESPGNQPQH
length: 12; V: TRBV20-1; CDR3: SAENRGHSYEQY
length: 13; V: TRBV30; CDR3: AWSGGLLAKDEQF
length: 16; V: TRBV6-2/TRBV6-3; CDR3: ASSYSLAGIPDQNIQY
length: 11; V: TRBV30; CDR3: AWDRVTTDGQF